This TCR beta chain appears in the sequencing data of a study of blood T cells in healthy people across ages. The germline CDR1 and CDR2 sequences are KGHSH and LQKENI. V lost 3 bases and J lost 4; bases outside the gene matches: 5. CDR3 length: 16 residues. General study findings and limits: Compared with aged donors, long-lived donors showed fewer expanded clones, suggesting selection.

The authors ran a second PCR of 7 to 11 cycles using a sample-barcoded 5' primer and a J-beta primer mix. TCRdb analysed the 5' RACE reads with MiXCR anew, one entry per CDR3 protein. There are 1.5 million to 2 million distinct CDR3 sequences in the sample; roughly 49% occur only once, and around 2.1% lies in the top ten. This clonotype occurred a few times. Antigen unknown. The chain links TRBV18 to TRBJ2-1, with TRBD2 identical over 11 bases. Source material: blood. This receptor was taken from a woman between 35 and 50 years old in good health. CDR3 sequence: CASSPTSGSSYNEQFF. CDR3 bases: TGTGCCAGCTCACCCACTAGCGGGAGCTCGTACAATGAGCAGTTCTTC. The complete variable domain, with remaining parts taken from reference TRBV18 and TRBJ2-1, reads NAGVMQNPRHLVRRRGQEARLRCSPMKGHSHVYWYRQLPEEGLKFMVYLQKENIIDESGMPKERFSAEFPKEGPSILRIQQVVRGDSAAYFCASSPTSGSSYNEQFFGPGTRLTVL.